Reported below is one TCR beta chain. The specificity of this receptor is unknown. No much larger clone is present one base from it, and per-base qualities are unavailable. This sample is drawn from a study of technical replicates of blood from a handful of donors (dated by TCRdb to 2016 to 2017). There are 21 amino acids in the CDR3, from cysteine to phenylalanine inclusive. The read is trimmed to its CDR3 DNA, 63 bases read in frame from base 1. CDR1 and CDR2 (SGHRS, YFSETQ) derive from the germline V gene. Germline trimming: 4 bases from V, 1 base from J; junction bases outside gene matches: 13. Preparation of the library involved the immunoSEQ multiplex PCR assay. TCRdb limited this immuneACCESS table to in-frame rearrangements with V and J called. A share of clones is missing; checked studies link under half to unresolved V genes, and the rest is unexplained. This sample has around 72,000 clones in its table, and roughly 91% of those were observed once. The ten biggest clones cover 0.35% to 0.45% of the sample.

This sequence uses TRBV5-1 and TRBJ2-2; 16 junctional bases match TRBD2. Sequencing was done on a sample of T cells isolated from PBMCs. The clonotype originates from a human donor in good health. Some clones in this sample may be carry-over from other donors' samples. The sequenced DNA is TGCGCCAGCAGCCCCGAACCCGGGACTAGCGGGAGGGTGGGGAACACCGGGGAGCTGTTTTTT. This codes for CASSPEPGTSGRVGNTGELFF.